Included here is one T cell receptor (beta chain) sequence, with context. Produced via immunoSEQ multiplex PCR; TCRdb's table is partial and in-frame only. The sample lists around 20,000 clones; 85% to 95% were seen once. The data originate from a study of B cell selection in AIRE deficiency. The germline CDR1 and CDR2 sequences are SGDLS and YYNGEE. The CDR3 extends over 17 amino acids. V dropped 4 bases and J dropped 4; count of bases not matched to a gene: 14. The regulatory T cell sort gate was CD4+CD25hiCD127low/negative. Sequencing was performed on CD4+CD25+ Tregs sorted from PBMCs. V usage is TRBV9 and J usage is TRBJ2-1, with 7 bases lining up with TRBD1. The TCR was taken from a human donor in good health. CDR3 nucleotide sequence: TGTGCCAGCAGCCCCCTACAAGCTAGGGGGCTATACAATGAGCAGTTCTTC. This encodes CASSPLQARGLYNEQFF.